The clone carrying this TCR beta chain was seen a handful of times. The antigen is unknown. CDR3 size: 15 residues. J gave up 8 bases and V 4 bases, and 10 bases lay outside the gene matches. From germline, CDR1 is SGHDT and CDR2 YYEEEE. This entry comes from a study of CD8 T cells in ankylosing spondylitis. The authors made TCR beta libraries by quantitative 5'-RACE with molecular barcodes. MiXCR, applied by TCRdb to the 5' RACE reads, yields one record per CDR3 protein. The sample consists of 200,000 to 250,000 distinct CDR3 sequences, about 10% of them appearing once. Whole-study findings and limits: Reportedly, disease-linked clones are significantly enriched in ankylosing spondylitis patients' matched synovial fluid. Previous work reported some of these motif variants in the synovial fluid and blood of reactive arthritis. Ankylosing spondylitis blood seemed to carry a telltale TCR beta motif made of about 8 highly homologous variants.

The source material was blood, either unsorted or a sorted T cell fraction (not recorded which). The TCR sequence derives from a male donor with ankylosing spondylitis or in good health (not recorded which). The chain combines TRBV5-6 with TRBJ2-4; 9 bases align to TRBD1. The CDR3 DNA reads as TGTGCCAGCAGCCCCCGGACAGGGGTTAGGGACATTCAGTACTTC. The encoded protein is CASSPRTGVRDIQYF.